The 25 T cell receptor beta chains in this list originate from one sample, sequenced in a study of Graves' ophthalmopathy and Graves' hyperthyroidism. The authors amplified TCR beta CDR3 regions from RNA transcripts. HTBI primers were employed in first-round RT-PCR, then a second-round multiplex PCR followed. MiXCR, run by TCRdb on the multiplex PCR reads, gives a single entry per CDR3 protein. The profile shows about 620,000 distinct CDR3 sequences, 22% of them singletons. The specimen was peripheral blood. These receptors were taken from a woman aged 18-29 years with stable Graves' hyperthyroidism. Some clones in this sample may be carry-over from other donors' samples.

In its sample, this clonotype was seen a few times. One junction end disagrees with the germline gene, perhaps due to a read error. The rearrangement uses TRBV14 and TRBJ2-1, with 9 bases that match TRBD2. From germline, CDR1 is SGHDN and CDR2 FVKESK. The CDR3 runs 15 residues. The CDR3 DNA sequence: TGTGCCAGCAGCCCTTTTGGACTAGCGATCAATGAGAAGTTCTTC. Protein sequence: CASSPFGLAINEKFF.

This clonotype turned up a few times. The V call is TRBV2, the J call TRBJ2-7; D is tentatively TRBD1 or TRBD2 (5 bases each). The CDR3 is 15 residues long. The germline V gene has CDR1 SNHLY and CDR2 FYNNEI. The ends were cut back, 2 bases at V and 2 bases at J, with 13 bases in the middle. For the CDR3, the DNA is TGTGCCAGCAGTGAATGGGGGACCCCGACCTACGAGCAGTACTTC. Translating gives CASSEWGTPTYEQYF.

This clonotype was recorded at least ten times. CDR3 in DNA: TGCGCCAGCAGCTTGCGAGGGGGTGCTGAAGCTTTCTTT. It specifies CASSLRGGAEAFF. The V call is TRBV5-1, the J call TRBJ1-1, with a tentative D call TRBD1 (6 bases). Trimming took off 1 base at V and 6 bases at J, with 10 bases between the two ends. This CDR3 region has 13 residues. Per the germline V gene, CDR1 is SGHRS and CDR2 is YFSETQ.

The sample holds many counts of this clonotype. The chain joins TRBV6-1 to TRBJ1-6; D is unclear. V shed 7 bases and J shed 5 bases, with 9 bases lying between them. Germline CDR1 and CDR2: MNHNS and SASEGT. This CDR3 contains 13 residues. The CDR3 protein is CASMGSNNSPLHF. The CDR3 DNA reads TGTGCCAGCATGGGCAGTAATAATTCACCCCTCCACTTT.

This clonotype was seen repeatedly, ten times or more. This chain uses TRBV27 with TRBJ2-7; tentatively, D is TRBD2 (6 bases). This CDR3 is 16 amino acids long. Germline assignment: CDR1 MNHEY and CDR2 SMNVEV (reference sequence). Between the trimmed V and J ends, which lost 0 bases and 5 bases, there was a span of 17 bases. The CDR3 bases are TGTGCCAGCAGTTTATCCCCCGGTGGGGGGATCCACGAGCAGTACTTC. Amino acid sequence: CASSLSPGGGIHEQYF.

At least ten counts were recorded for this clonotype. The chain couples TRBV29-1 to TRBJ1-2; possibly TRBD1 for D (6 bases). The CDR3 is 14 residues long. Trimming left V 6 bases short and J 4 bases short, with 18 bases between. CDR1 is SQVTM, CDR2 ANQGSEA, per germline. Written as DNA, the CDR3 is TGCAGCGTCACAGCCGGGACACCTTTCTATGGCTACACCTTC. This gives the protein CSVTAGTPFYGYTF.

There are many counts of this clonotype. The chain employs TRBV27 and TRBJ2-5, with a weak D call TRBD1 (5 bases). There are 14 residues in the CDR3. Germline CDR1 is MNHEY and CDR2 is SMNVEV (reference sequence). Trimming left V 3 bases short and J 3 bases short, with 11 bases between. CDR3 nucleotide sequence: TGTGCCAGCAGTTTCGGTCAGGGAAAAGAGACCCAGTACTTC. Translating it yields CASSFGQGKETQYF.

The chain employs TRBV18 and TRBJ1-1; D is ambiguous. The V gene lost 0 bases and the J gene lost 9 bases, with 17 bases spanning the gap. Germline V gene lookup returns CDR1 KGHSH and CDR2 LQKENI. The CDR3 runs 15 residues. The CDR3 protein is CASSPPVEGKVKAFF. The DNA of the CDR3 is TGTGCCAGCTCACCACCGGTGGAAGGAAAGGTTAAAGCTTTCTTT.

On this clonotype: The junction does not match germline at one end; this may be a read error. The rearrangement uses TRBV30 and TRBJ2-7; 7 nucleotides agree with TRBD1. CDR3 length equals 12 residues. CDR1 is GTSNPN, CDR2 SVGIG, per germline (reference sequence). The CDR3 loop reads CAWGGQSGEQCF. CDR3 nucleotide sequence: TGTGCCTGGGGGGGACAGTCGGGCGAGCAGTGCTTC.

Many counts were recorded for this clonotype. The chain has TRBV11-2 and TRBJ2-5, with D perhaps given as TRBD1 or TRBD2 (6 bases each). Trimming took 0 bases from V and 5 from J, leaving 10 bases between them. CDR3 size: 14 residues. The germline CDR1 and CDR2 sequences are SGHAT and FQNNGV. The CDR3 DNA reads TGTGCCAGCAGCTTAGAGACGGGGGCTGAGACCCAGTACTTC. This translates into CASSLETGAETQYF.

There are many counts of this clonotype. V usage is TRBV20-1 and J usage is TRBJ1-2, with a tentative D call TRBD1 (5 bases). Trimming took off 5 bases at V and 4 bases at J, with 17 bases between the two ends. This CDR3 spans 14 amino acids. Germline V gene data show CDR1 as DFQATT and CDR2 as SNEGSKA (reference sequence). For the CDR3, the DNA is TGCAGTGCTTTCTACTGGACACCGTCCTATGGCTACACCTTC. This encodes CSAFYWTPSYGYTF.

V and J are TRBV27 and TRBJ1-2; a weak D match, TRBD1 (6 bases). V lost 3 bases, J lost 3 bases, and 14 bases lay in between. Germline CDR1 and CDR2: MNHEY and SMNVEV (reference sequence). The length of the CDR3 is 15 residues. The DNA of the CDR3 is TGTGCCAGCAGTTTTAGTCCCGCAGGGGACTATGGCTACACCTTC. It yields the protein CASSFSPAGDYGYTF.

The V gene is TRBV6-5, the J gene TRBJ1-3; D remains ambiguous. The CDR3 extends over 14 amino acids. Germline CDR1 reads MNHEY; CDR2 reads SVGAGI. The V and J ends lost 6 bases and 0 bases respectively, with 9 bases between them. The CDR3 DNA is TGTGCCAGCAGCTACAGCTTCTCTGGAAACACCATATATTTT. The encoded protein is CASSYSFSGNTIYF.

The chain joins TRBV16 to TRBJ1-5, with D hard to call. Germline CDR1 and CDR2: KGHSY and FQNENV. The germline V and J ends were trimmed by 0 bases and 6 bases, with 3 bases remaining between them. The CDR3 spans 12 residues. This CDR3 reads CASSQSLQPQHF. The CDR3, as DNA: TGTGCCAGCAGCCAATCGCTTCAGCCCCAGCATTTT.

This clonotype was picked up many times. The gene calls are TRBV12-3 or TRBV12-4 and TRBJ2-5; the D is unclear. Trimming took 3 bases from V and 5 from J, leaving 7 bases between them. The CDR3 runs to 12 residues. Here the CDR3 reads CASSLWVETQYF. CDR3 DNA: TGTGCCAGCAGTTTGTGGGTCGAGACCCAGTACTTC.

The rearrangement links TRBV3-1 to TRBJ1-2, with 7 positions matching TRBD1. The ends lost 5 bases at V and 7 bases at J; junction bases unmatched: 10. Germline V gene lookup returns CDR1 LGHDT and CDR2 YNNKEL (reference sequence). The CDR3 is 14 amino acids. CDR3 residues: CASSAGGGAFGYTF. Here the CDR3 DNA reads TGTGCCAGCAGCGCCGGAGGGGGCGCTTTTGGCTACACCTTC.

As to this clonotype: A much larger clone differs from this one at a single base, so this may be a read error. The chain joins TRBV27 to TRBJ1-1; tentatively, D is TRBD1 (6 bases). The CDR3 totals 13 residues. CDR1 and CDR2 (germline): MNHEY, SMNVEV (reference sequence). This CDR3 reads CASSRHRDTEACF. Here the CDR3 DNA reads TGTGCCAGCAGCCGCCACAGGGACACTGAAGCTTGCTTT.

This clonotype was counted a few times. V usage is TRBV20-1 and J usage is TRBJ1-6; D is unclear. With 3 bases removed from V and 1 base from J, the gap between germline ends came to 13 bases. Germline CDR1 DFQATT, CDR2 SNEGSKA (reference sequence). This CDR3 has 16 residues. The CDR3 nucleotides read TGCAGTGCTAGGCCCCGGCGGGGTTCCTATAATTCACCCCTCCACTTT. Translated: CSARPRRGSYNSPLHF.

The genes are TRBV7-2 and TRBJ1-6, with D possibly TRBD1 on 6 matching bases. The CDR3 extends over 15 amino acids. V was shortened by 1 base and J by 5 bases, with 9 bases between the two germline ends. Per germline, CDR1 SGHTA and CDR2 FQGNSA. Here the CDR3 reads CASSLGRTDNSPLHF. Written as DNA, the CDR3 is TGTGCCAGCAGCTTAGGGCGGACAGATAATTCACCCCTCCACTTT.

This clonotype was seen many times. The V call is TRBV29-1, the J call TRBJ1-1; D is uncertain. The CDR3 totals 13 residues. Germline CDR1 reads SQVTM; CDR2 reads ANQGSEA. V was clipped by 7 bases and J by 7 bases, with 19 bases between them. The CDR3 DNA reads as TGCAGCGCCCCTCCGGACTGGGGAAATGAAGCTTTCTTT. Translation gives CSAPPDWGNEAFF.

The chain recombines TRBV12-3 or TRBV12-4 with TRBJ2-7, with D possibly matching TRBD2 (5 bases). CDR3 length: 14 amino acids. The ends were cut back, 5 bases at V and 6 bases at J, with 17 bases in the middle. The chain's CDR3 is CASSGGGGFGEQYF. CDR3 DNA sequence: TGTGCCAGCAGTGGAGGTGGAGGCTTTGGCGAGCAGTACTTC.

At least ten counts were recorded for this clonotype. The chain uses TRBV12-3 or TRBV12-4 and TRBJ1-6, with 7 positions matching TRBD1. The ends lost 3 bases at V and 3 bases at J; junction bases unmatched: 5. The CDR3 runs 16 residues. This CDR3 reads CASSFRRQGYNSPLHF. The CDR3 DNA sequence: TGTGCCAGCAGTTTTCGGAGACAGGGCTATAATTCACCCCTCCACTTT.

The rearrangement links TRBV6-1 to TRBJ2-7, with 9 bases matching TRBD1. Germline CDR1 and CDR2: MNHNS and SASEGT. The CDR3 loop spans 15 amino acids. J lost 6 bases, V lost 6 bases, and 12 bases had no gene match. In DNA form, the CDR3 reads TGTGCCAGCAGCCCCCCCGGGACAGGGCCCTCCGAGCAGTACTTC. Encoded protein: CASSPPGTGPSEQYF.

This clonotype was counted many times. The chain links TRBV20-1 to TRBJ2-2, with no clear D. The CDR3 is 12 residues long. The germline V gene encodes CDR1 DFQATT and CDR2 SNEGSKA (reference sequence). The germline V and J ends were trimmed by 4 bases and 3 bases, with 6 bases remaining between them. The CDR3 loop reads CSANGDTGELFF. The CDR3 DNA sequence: TGCAGTGCTAATGGGGACACCGGGGAGCTGTTTTTT.

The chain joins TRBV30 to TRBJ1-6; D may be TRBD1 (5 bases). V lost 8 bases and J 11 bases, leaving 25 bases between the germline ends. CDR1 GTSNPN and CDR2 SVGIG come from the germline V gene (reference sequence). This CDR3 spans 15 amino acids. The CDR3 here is CAGEWGFLNTAPLHF. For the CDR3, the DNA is TGTGCCGGAGAATGGGGCTTCCTTAATACGGCACCCCTCCACTTT. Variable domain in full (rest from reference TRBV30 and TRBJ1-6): SQTIHQWPATLVQPVGSPLSLECTVEGTSNPNLYWYRQAAGRGLQLLFYSVGIGQISSEVPQNLSASRPQDRQFILSSKKLLLSDSGFYLCAGEWGFLNTAPLHFGNGTRLTVT.